This T cell receptor (delta chain) was observed in a study of Vδ1+ human thymocytes. Study observations and caveats: Highly polyclonal TRG and TRD repertoires with Gaussian CDR3 length distributions appeared in thymus. TRD repertoires were essentially private, unlike widely shared TRG clonotypes. Approximately 20% of thymic delta-chain sequences were Vdelta2, with few Vdelta3, unlike blood Vdelta1+ controls.

Germline V gene data show CDR1 as GEAIGNYY and CDR2 as EKD. With 4 bases clipped from V and 1 base from J, the junction kept 30 bases outside the gene matches. There are 23 residues in the CDR3. Sequences come from RNA converted to cDNA by reverse transcription. CDR3 amplicons came from multiplex PCR with pooled V-gene forward and constant-region reverse primers. TCRdb re-analyzed the multiplex PCR reads via CATT. The sample lists about 58,000 delta-chain clones, roughly 16% occurring once. As concerns this clone: Its antigen is as yet unknown.

The sorted cells were CD3+ Vdelta1+ Vdelta2- thymocytes from alphabeta-depleted thymus. Vdelta1+ thymocyte sorts reached between roughly 98% and 99.6% purity. This chain uses TRDV2 with TRDJ1, with 9 bases aligning to TRDD3. The sample taken for sequencing was Vdelta1+ gamma-delta thymocytes from the thymus. Subset indicated: FACS-sorted CD3+ TCRalphabeta- TCRVdelta1+ TCRVdelta2- thymocytes. The source of this sequence is a girl under three years old who had congenital heart surgery. The DNA of the CDR3 is TGTGCCTGTGAGGCGTTTCCGAACCTTACTGGGGGAGGATGTCGGAGGGCCACCGATAAACTCATCTTT. It yields the protein CACEAFPNLTGGGCRRATDKLIF.